This T cell receptor beta chain appears in the sequencing data of a study of post-analysis software for immune sequencing data. Regarding the study as a whole: There were five TRBV segments more frequent in patients than controls, and TRBV5-6, TRBV5-1 and TRBV20-1 were among them. Those with multiple sclerosis, the patient group, showed significantly lower normalized Chao1 diversity than controls.

Points on this clonotype: Antigen specificity is unknown.

The TCR beta cDNA libraries carried unique molecular identifiers. The authors obtained roughly 0.5 million cDNA molecules from around 0.96 to 9.9 million T cells. TCRdb re-analysed the PCR reads in MiXCR, keeping a single row per CDR3 protein. The sample carries about 200,000 distinct CDR3 sequences, approximately 28% recorded once. Germline CDR1 and CDR2: MNHEY and SVGAGI. This CDR3 has 13 residues. The V and J ends lost 9 bases and 2 bases respectively, with 13 bases between them. The source of this sequence is a girl aged 2 to 17 with multiple sclerosis. This sequence joins TRBV6-5 and TRBJ1-1; a possible D gene is TRBD1 (6 bases). Sample: blood. CDR3 in DNA: TGTGCCAGTATAGGGACACCAAACACTGAAGCTTTCTTT. Residues: CASIGTPNTEAFF.